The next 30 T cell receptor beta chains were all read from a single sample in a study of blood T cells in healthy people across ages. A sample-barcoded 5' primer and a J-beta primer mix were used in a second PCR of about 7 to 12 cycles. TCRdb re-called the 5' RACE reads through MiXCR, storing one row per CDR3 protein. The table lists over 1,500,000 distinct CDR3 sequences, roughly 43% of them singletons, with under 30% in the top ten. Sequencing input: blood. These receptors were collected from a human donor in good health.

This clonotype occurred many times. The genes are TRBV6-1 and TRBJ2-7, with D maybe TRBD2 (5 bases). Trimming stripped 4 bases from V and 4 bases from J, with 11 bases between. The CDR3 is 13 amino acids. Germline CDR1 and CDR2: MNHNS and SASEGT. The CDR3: CASSAGLPYEQYF. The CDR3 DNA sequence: TGTGCCAGCAGTGCGGGGTTGCCGTACGAGCAGTACTTC.

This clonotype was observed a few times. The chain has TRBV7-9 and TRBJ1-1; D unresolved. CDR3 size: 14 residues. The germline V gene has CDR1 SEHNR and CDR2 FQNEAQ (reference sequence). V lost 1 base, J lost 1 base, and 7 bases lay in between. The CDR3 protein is CASSLVFANTEAFF. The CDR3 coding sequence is TGTGCCAGCAGCTTAGTATTTGCGAACACTGAAGCTTTCTTT.

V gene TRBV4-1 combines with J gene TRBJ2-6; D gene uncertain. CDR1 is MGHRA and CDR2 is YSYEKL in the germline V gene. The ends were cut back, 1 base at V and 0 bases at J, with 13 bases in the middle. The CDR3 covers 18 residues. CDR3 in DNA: TGCGCCAGCAGCCAAGCTCCCTGGTTGCGCTCTGGGGCCAACGTCCTGACTTTC. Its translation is CASSQAPWLRSGANVLTF.

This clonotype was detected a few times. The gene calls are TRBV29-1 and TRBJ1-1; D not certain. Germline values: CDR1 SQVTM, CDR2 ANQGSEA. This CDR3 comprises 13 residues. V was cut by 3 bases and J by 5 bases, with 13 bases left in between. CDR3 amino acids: CSVEPLIPTEAFF. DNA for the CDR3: TGCAGCGTTGAGCCCCTGATCCCTACTGAAGCTTTCTTT.

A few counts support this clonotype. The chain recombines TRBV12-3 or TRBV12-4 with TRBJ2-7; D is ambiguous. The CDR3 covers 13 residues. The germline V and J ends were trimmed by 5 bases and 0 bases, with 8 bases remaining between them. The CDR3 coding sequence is TGTGCCAGCAGTGCCATTAGCTCCTACGAGCAGTACTTC. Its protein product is CASSAISSYEQYF.

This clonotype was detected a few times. The chain's CDR3 is CASSSWTVHEQYF. The CDR3 bases are TGTGCCAGCAGCTCTTGGACAGTCCACGAGCAGTACTTC. This chain uses TRBV7-9 with TRBJ2-7, with D tentatively TRBD1 (6 bases). Germline CDR1 SEHNR, CDR2 FQNEAQ (reference sequence). With 4 bases removed from V and 5 bases from J, the gap between germline ends came to 12 bases. The CDR3 totals 13 residues.

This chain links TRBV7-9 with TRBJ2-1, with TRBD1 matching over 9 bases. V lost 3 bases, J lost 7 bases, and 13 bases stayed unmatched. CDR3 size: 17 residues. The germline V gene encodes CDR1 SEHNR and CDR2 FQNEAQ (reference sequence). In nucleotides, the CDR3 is TGTGCCAGCAGCTTTCTTCCGGGACAGGGCACGGGGAATGAGCAGTTCTTC. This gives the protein CASSFLPGQGTGNEQFF.

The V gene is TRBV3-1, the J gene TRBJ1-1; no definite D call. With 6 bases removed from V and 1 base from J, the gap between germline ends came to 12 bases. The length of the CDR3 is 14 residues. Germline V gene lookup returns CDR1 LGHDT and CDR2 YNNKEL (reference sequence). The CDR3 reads CASRPSSRNTEAFF. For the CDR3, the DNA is TGTGCCAGCAGACCCAGCAGTAGGAACACTGAAGCTTTCTTT.

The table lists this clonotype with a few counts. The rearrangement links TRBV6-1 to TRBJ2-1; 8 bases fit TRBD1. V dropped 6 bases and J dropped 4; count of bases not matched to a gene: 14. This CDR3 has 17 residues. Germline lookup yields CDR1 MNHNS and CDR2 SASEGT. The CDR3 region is CASSRTPTGESYNEQFF. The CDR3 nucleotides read TGTGCCAGCAGCCGAACCCCGACAGGGGAAAGTTACAATGAGCAGTTCTTC.

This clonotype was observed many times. CDR3 sequence reads: CASSPRQNSPLHF. The CDR3 bases are TGTGCCAGCAGCCCCCGACAGAATTCACCCCTCCACTTT. The gene calls are TRBV13 and TRBJ1-6, with D maybe TRBD1 (5 bases). Germline CDR1 reads PRHDT; CDR2 reads FYEKMQ (reference sequence). Deletions cut 5 bases from V and 7 bases from J, with 9 bases between. The CDR3 contains 13 residues.

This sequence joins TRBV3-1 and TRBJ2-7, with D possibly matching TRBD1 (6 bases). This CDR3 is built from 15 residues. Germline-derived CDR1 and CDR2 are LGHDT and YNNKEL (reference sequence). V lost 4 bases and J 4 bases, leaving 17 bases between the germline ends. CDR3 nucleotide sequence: TGTGCCAGCAGCCCGGGTTGGGACACTCCATACGAGCAGTACTTC. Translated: CASSPGWDTPYEQYF.

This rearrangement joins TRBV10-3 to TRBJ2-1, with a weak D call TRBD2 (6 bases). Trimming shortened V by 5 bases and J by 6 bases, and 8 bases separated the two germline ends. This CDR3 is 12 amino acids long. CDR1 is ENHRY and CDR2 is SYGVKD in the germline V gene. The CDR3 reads CAISQTSNEQFF. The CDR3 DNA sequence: TGTGCCATCAGTCAGACTAGCAATGAGCAGTTCTTC.

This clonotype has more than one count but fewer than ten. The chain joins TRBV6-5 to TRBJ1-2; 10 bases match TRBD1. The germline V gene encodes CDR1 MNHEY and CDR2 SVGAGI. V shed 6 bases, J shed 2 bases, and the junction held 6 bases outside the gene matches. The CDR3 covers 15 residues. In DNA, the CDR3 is TGTGCCAGCAGATCTCCGGGACAGGGGAACTATGGCTACACCTTC. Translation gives CASRSPGQGNYGYTF.

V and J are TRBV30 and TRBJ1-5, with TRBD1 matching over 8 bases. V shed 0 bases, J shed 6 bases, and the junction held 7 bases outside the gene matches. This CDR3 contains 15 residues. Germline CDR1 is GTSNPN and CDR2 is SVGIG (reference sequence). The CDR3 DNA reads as TGTGCCTGGAGTGTAGGGACAGGTCTGCGTCAGCCCCAGCATTTT. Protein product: CAWSVGTGLRQPQHF.

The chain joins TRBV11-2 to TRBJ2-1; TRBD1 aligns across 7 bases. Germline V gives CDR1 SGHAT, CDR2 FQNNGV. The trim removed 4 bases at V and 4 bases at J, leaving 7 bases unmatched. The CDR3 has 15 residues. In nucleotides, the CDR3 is TGTGCCAGCAGCTCTAGGGGGACAGTTTACAATGAGCAGTTCTTC. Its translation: CASSSRGTVYNEQFF.

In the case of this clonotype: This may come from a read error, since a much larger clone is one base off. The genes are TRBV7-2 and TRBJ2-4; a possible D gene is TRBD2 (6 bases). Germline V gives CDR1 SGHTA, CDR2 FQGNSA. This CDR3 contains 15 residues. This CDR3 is CAGSPGVLAKNIQYF. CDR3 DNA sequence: TGTGCCGGCAGTCCGGGGGTATTAGCCAAAAACATTCAGTACTTC.

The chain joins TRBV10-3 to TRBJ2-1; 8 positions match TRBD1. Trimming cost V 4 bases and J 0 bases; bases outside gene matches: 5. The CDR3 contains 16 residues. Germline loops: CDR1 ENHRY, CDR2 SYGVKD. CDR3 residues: CAISGATGDSYNEQFF. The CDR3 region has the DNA TGTGCCATCAGTGGGGCGACAGGGGACTCCTACAATGAGCAGTTCTTC.

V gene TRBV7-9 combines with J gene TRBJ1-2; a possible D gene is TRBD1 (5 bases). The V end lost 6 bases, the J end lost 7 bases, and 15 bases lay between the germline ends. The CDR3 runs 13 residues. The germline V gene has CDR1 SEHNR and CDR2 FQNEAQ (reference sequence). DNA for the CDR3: TGTGCCAGCAGGCCCACGGGGGTGCGTGGCTACACCTTC. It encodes CASRPTGVRGYTF.

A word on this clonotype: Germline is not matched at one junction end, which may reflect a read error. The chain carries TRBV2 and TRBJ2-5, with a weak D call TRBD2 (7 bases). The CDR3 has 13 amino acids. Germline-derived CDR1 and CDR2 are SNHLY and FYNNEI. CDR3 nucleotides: TGCGCCAGCGGGGCGGAGGGGGTTGACGAGCGGTACTTC. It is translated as CASGAEGVDERYF.

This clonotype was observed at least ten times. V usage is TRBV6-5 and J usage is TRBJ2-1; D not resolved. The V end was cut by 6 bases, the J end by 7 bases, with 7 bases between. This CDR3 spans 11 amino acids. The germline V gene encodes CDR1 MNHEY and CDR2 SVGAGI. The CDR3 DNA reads TGTGCCAGCAGCCATAGTAATGAGCAGTTCTTC. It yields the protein CASSHSNEQFF.

The CDR3 loop is CSAREGHGGSYEQYF. CDR3 nucleotides: TGCAGTGCTAGAGAAGGACACGGGGGGTCCTACGAGCAGTACTTC. The chain couples TRBV20-1 to TRBJ2-7; 7 nucleotides match TRBD2. V was clipped by 0 bases and J by 1 base; unmatched bases: 6. There are 15 residues in the CDR3. Germline values: CDR1 DFQATT, CDR2 SNEGSKA (reference sequence).

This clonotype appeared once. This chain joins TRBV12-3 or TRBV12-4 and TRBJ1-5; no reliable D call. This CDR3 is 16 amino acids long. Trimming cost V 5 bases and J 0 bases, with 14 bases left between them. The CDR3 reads CASSGSNRYSNQPQHF. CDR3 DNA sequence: TGTGCCAGCAGTGGCTCGAATCGTTATAGCAATCAGCCCCAGCATTTT.

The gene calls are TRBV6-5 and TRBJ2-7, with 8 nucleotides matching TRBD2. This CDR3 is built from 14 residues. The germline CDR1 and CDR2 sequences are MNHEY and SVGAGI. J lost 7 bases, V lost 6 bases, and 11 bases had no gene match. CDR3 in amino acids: CASSRGLAGREQYF. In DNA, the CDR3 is TGTGCCAGCAGCCGAGGACTAGCCGGACGGGAGCAGTACTTC.

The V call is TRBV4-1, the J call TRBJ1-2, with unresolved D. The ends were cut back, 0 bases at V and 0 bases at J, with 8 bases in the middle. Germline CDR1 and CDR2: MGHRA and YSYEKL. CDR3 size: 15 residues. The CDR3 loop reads CASSQDSETNYGYTF. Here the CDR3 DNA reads TGCGCCAGCAGCCAAGACAGTGAGACTAACTATGGCTACACCTTC.

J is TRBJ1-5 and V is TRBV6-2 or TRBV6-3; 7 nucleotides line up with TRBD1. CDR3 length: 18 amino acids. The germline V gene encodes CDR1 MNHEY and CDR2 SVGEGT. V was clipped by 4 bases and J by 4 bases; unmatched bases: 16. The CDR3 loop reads CASSWAFEGARGNQPQHF. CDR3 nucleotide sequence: TGTGCCAGCAGTTGGGCTTTCGAGGGGGCGCGTGGTAATCAGCCCCAGCATTTT.

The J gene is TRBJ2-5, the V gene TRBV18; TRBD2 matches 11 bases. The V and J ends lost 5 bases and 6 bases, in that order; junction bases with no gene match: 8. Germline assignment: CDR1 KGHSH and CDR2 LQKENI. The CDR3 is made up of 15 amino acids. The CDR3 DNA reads TGTGCCAGCTCAGAGACTAGCGGGGCGGCAAAGACCCAGTACTTC. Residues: CASSETSGAAKTQYF.

Here the CDR3 reads CASTRDFAQYF. The CDR3 DNA reads TGTGCCAGCACCCGGGACTTTGCGCAGTATTTT. The chain couples TRBV2 to TRBJ2-3; D possibly corresponds to TRBD2 (6 bases). V gave up 7 bases and J gave up 10 bases, with 12 bases separating them. CDR1 is SNHLY and CDR2 is FYNNEI in the germline V gene. The CDR3 is 11 amino acids.

CDR3 coding DNA: TGTGCCAGCAGCAACAGGTCAAGGGGGTACACTGAAGCTTTCTTT. The encoded protein is CASSNRSRGYTEAFF. The genes are TRBV2 and TRBJ1-1, with D perhaps matching TRBD1 (6 bases). The germline V gene encodes CDR1 SNHLY and CDR2 FYNNEI. The V end lost 6 bases, the J end lost 3 bases, and 17 bases lay between the germline ends. The CDR3 contains 15 residues.

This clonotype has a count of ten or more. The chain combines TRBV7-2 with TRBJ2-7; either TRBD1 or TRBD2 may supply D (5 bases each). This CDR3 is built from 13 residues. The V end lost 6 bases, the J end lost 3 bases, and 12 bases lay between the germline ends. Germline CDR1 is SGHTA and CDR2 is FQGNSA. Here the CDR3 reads CASSAGTYYEQYF. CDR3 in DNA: TGTGCCAGCAGTGCCGGGACGTACTACGAGCAGTACTTC.

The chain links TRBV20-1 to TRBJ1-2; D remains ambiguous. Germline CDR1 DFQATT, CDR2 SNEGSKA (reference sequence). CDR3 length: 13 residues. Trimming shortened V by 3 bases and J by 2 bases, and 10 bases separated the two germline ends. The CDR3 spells CSARRTGNYGYTF. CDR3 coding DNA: TGCAGTGCTAGGAGGACGGGGAACTATGGCTACACCTTC.